This entry features one TCR beta chain sequence. Its antigen has not been determined. Base qualities are not at hand, and no much larger clone is one base apart. The entry originates in a study of blood T cell repertoires in COVID-19 (dated by TCRdb to 2018 to 2020). About the full investigation: Collaborator samples came from the United States, Italy and Spain and covered acute and convalescent phases of COVID-19. The samples were drawn from two sources: the first 160 participants of the ongoing ImmuneRACE study, and fewer than 1,500 subjects contributed by 6 global collaborators. Where HLA class I and class II types were available, the types were taken from metadata supplied by the sample provider, not from assay-based typing. A de-identified subject ID, COVID-19 status, age in years and sex were almost always included in the sample metadata. The repertoires were made available in a free public database intended to serve as a resource for research on the immune response to SARS-CoV-2. The prospective study material was composed of cDNA or gDNA derived from T cells, B-cell-depleted T cells, or PBMCs. Deeply sampled blood TCRbeta repertoires from subjects exposed to, actively infected with, or recovered from COVID-19 were included in the dataset.

From cysteine to phenylalanine, the CDR3 is 15 amino acids long. Only the CDR3 DNA is retained, 45 bases long and in frame from the first base. A distance of 20 bases separates the germline ends of V and J, which lose 5 bases and 6 bases respectively. Reading the germline V gene gives CDR1 MDHEN and CDR2 SYDVKM. The immunoSEQ Assay, a bias-controlled multiplex PCR, was used to amplify TCRbeta CDR3 regions from genomic DNA. Per the original workflow: Within the assay, amplification of reference gene primers was used to estimate how many nucleated cells each sample contained. To quantify the absolute abundance of each unique TCRbeta CDR3 rearrangement, sequence reads were collapsed and filtered. Productive Simpson clonality was computed per sample as the square root of Simpson's diversity index over productive rearrangements. Held by TCRdb, this immuneACCESS table contains in-frame sequences only and omits some clones. Under half of the omission traces to an unresolved V gene where checked; the cause of the rest is unknown. That table is the source of V, J and clone size, and D and trimming were worked out from the DNA. Present in this sample are a few hundred thousand clones, 85% of which were seen just once. The ten largest clonotypes hold 2.9% of the sample.

Samples from volunteer blood donors who had recovered from COVID-19 were contributed by a second Seattle source. The collaborating institutions used their own protocols to collect whole blood in K2EDTA tubes. For TCRbeta analysis, collaborator samples were shipped as frozen whole blood, as isolated PBMCs, or as DNA extracted from either sample type. Summary of the overall study and its limitations: The quantity of clinical and demographic metadata differed by source and by participant and was supplied without curation.

Sequencing was performed on peripheral blood. In this chain, TRBV28 is recombined with TRBJ2-7, with TRBD1 as a weak D call on 7 bases. The TCR comes from a man over 45 who had recovered from COVID-19. The CDR3: CASSQILTGTFEQYF. The DNA is TGTGCCAGCAGTCAAATACTGACAGGGACTTTCGAGCAGTACTTC.